This passage covers 6 T cell receptor beta chains from one sample sequenced in a study of T cells expressing NK-cell markers. Reanalyzing the 5' RACE reads, TCRdb keeps one entry per CDR3 protein, without DNA. This listing includes almost 450,000 distinct CDR3 sequences. The sample was blood T cells: a sorted CD56 or NKG2C T cell subset, CD4+ or CD8+ T cells, or bulk PBMC T cells (not recorded which). Source of these receptors: a woman aged 18-70 years in good health.

The gene calls are TRBV4-3 and TRBJ2-7. The germline V gene has CDR1 LGHNA and CDR2 YSLEER. This CDR3 spans 14 amino acids. CDR3 residues: CASSQGQFGYEQYF.

This chain links TRBV12-3 or TRBV12-4 with TRBJ2-1; with no DNA, the TCRdb D assignment of TRBD2 cannot be verified. This CDR3 region has 17 residues. CDR3: CASSLSLPVGRDNEQFF.

This chain joins TRBV2 and TRBJ2-6; TCRdb proposes TRBD1, but this gene call is untestable without DNA. Germline V gives CDR1 SNHLY, CDR2 FYNNEI. The CDR3 spans 17 residues. This CDR3 is CASTPSTGTSGANVLTF. Drawing the rest from reference TRBV2 and TRBJ2-6, the complete variable domain is EPEVTQTPSHQVTQMGQEVILRCVPISNHLYFYWYRQILGQKVEFLVSFYNNEISEKSEIFDDQFSVERPDGSNFTLKIRSTKLEDSAMYFCASTPSTGTSGANVLTFGAGSRLTVL.

The chain couples TRBV3-1 to TRBJ1-3. This CDR3 spans 15 amino acids. CDR1 and CDR2 (germline): LGHDT, YNNKEL (reference sequence). CDR3 loop: CASSQDLGSGNTIYF.

V and J are TRBV5-6 and TRBJ1-3; TCRdb outputs TRBD1, but without DNA this stays unchecked. This CDR3 spans 15 amino acids. The V gene's germline CDR1 is SGHDT and CDR2 YYEEEE. The CDR3 loop is CASSLGGLAGNTIYF.

V and J are TRBV7-2 and TRBJ2-3; TCRdb lists TRBD2, though no DNA is available to test this call. The CDR3 is made up of 14 amino acids. Per the germline V gene, CDR1 is SGHTA and CDR2 is FQGNSA. CDR3 in amino acids: CASSSERTRGTQYF.